This T cell receptor (beta chain) was captured by sequencing in a study of shared clonotypes between healthy human individuals (dated by TCRdb to 2018 to 2021). For context, the study as a whole: The cohort comprised two women and a few men aged 18 to 49 years. For each donor, CD4 naive and CD4 memory were each run on three plates, CD8 naive on two plates, and CD8 memory on one plate. Blood TCR repertoires of 5 or 6 healthy adults were deeply sequenced to estimate repertoire size and the extent of clonotype sharing between individuals. Different laboratories and diverse techniques were used to prepare libraries and sequence TCR repertoires, to increase sequencing depth and limit assay-specific biases. Leukapheresis yielded between about 0.85 and 9.5 billion PBMCs per donor. What the authors observed across the whole study: Only blood was sampled, and tissue TCR repertoires likely differ from those in blood. Across four donors, about 4.5% of naive CD4, roughly 3.5% of naive CD8, around 2.5% of memory CD4, and around 0.4% of memory CD8 clonotypes were shared. Based on pairwise subsampling, the degree of clonotype sharing among donors was expected to be affected by sequencing depth. Because the study included only a small number of donors, the genetic and exposure-history diversity represented was limited. Incomplete sequencing was indicated by rarefaction of sorted-subset datasets, despite the large sequencing depth. Higher generation probabilities were observed for clonotypes shared by all four sorted-subset donors than for non-shared clonotypes. Larger estimated clonotype richness was generally found for naive subsets than for memory subsets.

TCR CDR3 regions were amplified from genomic DNA by multiplex PCR using the deep immunoSEQ assay. For each cell subset, the extracted genomic DNA was distributed evenly across all wells of several immunoSEQ 96-well plates, and each plate served as one replicate. For sorted subsets, approximately 210 ng of genomic DNA, equivalent to 30,000 or so T cell genomes, went into each replicate PCR. Purified libraries were measured with a Qubit 3.0 fluorometer, size-checked on a Bioanalyzer 2100, and measured again with the KAPA Library Quantification kit. A separate single-read 150-cycle Illumina NextSeq 550 flow cell was used to sequence each immunoSEQ 96-well plate. The authors processed their data as follows. Because the immunoSEQ output held only junctional sequences and lacked quality scores, the filtering could not match the filtering applied to full-length reads. Sequences were annotated with PyIR, a Python wrapper for IgBLAST v1.9, using IMGT germline references to assign V/J genes and CDR3. Any read was removed if the V/J assignment was weak (E-value above 1e-6), the CDR3 was missing, or the read contained stop codons, out-of-frame junctions, or ambiguous translated residues. V3J clonotypes were defined as sequences sharing an identical inferred V gene, J gene, and CDR3 amino acid sequence. The percentage overlap between two repertoires was calculated by dividing the number of shared unique clonotypes by the size of the smaller repertoire. RTK rarefaction, the Chao1 estimator, and Recon v2.1 estimates of unobserved clonotypes were used to assess repertoire richness. Generation probabilities for all TCRbeta clonotypes obtained by the gDNA method from a few donors were computed using OLGA. TCRdb stores this immuneACCESS table with in-frame sequences only. Part of the clones is absent; in the studies checked, under half of the shortfall reflects unresolved V genes, and no reason is known for the rest. Clone size and the V and J calls come from that table; the DNA yielded D and trimming. Present in this sample are roughly 2 million clones, 85% to 95% of which were seen just once. 0.13% of the sample comes from the top ten.

The germline V gene sets CDR1 to KGHSH and CDR2 to LQKENI. From its cysteine to its phenylalanine, the CDR3 spans 14 amino acids. Only CDR3 DNA remains: 42 bases, in frame from the first base. V is cut by 3 bases and J by 3 bases, and the space between the germline ends is 12 bases. Donors were healthy HIV-negative adults with no recently reported acute infections or vaccinations. Every donor was a Caucasian adult residing in Nashville, Tennessee, USA. Magnetic negative selection was used to enrich CD4+ T cells, after which naive cells were positively selected on CD45RA and the negative fraction became the memory subset. Blood was collected by leukapheresis, and PBMCs were isolated by Ficoll-Histopaque density gradient centrifugation and then cryopreserved in liquid nitrogen vapor phase. Analytical flow cytometry was used to check the purity and quantity of every magnetically sorted T cell population. From each sorted fraction, genomic DNA was isolated and quantified by UV absorbance on a Nanodrop 2000c.

As to this clone: This clone's antigen is unknown. No base-level quality is on record; no much larger clone is a single base apart.

Sequencing was performed on naive CD4+ T cells sorted from blood. In light of the paper, this sample's cell subset or site label describes: CD45RA+ positively selected. The rearrangement combines TRBV18 with TRBJ2-7; the D gene is perhaps TRBD2, on 5 matching bases. This TCR was sampled from a young man in good health. CDR3 region: CASSPLHGLYEQYF. The nucleotide sequence is TGTGCCAGCTCACCGCTCCACGGACTCTACGAGCAGTACTTC.